This entry describes one TCR beta chain. Its antigen is currently unknown. Assay used: immunoSEQ multiplex PCR; TCRdb lists only in-frame clones, some missing. The sample lists more than 2 million clones, over 85% seen once, with approximately 0.13% in the top ten. The length of the CDR3 is 14 residues. V was trimmed by 6 bases and J by 1 base, leaving 12 bases between them. From germline, CDR1 is SNHLY and CDR2 FYNNEI. This specimen belongs to a study of shared clonotypes between healthy human individuals. Findings of the study overall: Generally, naive subsets (rather than memory subsets) showed larger estimated richness. The sole specimen, blood, was sampled, and tissue repertoires likely differ.

The chain uses TRBV2 and TRBJ1-1; D is ambiguous. The sample taken for sequencing was naive CD4+ T cells sorted from blood. The subset: CD45RA+ positively selected. The TCR comes from a man aged 18 to 35 in good health. CDR3 amino acids: CASRSAARNTEAFF. The CDR3, as DNA: TGTGCCAGCAGGTCGGCCGCTCGGAACACTGAAGCTTTCTTT.